This T cell receptor beta chain was identified during a study of shared clonotypes between healthy human individuals. The study's findings and limits: It was anticipated that sequencing depth would influence how many clonotypes donors shared. In several donors, about 5% of naive CD4 clonotypes appeared in common.

To note about this clone: Its antigen is unidentified.

Sequenced by immunoSEQ multiplex PCR; TCRdb stores in-frame clones only, minus some. Among about 1.1 million clones, 60% to 80% were seen once, and the ten largest hold almost 0.9%. V gave up 1 base and J gave up 6 bases, with 21 bases separating them. This CDR3 spans 17 amino acids. Germline V gene sequence: CDR1 SGHTA, CDR2 FQGNSA. Among the donors, all were Caucasian adults who lived in Nashville, Tennessee. This TCR was sampled from a man aged 18 to 29 in good health. Some clones in this sample may be carry-over from other donors' samples. The genes are TRBV7-2 and TRBJ1-2; D is unresolved. Sequencing was done on a sample of memory CD4+ T cells from PBMCs. Subset described: CD45RA-negative fraction. CDR3 loop: CASSLGPPGIGGDGYTF. The DNA of the CDR3 is TGTGCCAGCAGCTTAGGCCCCCCGGGAATTGGTGGGGATGGCTACACCTTC.